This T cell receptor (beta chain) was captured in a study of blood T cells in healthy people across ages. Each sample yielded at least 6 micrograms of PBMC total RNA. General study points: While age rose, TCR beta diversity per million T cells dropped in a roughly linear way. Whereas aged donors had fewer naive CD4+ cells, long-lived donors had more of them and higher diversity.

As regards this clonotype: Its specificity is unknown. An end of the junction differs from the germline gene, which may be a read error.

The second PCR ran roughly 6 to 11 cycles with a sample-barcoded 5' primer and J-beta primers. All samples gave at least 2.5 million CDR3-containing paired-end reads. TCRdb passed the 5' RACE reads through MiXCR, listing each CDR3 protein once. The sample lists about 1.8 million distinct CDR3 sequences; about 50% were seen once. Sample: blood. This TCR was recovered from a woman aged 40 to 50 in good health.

In nucleotides, the CDR3 is TGTGCCAGCACCTTGGGGCGTAACCATGGCTACACCTTC. Encoded protein: CASTLGRNHGYTF. The J gene is TRBJ1-2, the V gene TRBV7-9; D is perhaps TRBD1 (5 bases). Germline CDR1 reads SEHNR; CDR2 reads FQNEAQ (reference sequence). CDR3 length equals 13 residues.